Below, 10 T cell receptor beta chains from the same sample are listed, as sequenced in a study of cytotoxic CD8 clonotypes in ibrutinib-treated CLL. This table comes from immunoSEQ multiplex PCR, and its TCRdb copy is limited to in-frame clones, with some not included. Of roughly 53,000 clones in the sample, 50% to 70% were seen once. Source: PBMCs, taken at disease progression, from a patient treated with ibrutinib. These TCRs come from a human donor with chronic lymphocytic leukemia.

This chain links TRBV19 with TRBJ2-3; no reliable D call. The CDR3 is 13 residues long. Germline values: CDR1 LNHDA, CDR2 SQIVND (reference sequence). V was cut by 9 bases and J by 3 bases, with 13 bases left in between. CDR3 nucleotide sequence: TGTGCCAGCTCCCTTGTAGTTACAGATACGCAGTATTTT. Its protein product is CASSLVVTDTQYF.

To note about this clone: At one of its ends the junction is not consistent with the germline gene, which may arise from a read error. J is TRBJ2-1 and V is TRBV7-7, with no clear D. The V gene's germline CDR1 is SSHAT and CDR2 FNYEAQ (reference sequence). This CDR3 is 16 amino acids long. Here the CDR3 reads CASSLSSHSSYNEQFF. In DNA, the CDR3 is TGTGCTAGCAGCTTAAGTAGCCATAGCTCCTACAATGAGCAGTTCTTC.

This chain joins TRBV19 and TRBJ2-7, with a possible D match to TRBD1 (5 bases). This CDR3 is 15 amino acids long. Germline assignment: CDR1 LNHDA and CDR2 SQIVND (reference sequence). The ends were cut back, 5 bases at V and 0 bases at J, with 14 bases in the middle. In DNA form, the CDR3 reads TGTGCCAGTAGTCTCGGCAGGGTGAGCTCCTACGAGCAGTACTTC. Protein product: CASSLGRVSSYEQYF.

The rearrangement uses TRBV4-3 and TRBJ2-3, with 12 nucleotides matching TRBD2. Germline CDR1 and CDR2: LGHNA and YSLEER. The CDR3 totals 19 residues. V was pared by 2 bases and J by 2 bases, with 11 bases of the junction left unmatched. The CDR3 reads CASSQLSSGTSGPTDTQYF. The CDR3 DNA follows: TGCGCCAGCAGCCAATTGTCCTCCGGGACTAGCGGGCCCACAGATACGCAGTATTTT.

The gene calls are TRBV28 and TRBJ1-2, with 8 positions matching TRBD1. The J segment lost 2 bases and the V segment lost 6 bases, leaving 5 bases of the junction unmatched. CDR3 length: 14 amino acids. Germline assignment: CDR1 MDHEN and CDR2 SYDVKM. The CDR3 nucleotides are TGTGCCAGCAGAGACCGACAGGGGAACTATGGCTACACCTTC. Residues: CASRDRQGNYGYTF.

The CDR3 sequence is CACGDIGTKNIQYF. CDR3 sequence (DNA): TGTGCCTGCGGGGACATTGGGACCAAAAACATTCAGTACTTC. The chain combines TRBV30 with TRBJ2-4; possibly TRBD1 for D (6 bases). This CDR3 is built from 14 residues. V lost 6 bases and J 2 bases, leaving 14 bases between the germline ends. The V gene's germline CDR1 is GTSNPN and CDR2 SVGIG (reference sequence).

The chain carries TRBV10-3 and TRBJ1-3; no reliable D call. V was pared by 3 bases and J by 0 bases, with 9 bases between. The CDR3 loop spans 15 amino acids. Germline CDR1 ENHRY, CDR2 SYGVKD. The chain's CDR3 is CAISESVPSGNTIYF. For the CDR3, the DNA is TGTGCCATCAGTGAAAGTGTTCCCTCTGGAAACACCATATATTTT.

The chain recombines TRBV30 with TRBJ2-7; TRBD2 agrees at 13 bases. Trimming at V came to 5 bases and at J to 2 bases, leaving 3 bases not matched to a gene. Germline values: CDR1 GTSNPN, CDR2 SVGIG (reference sequence). The CDR3 is 14 residues long. The CDR3 loop reads CAWRLAGGTYEQYF. The CDR3, as DNA: TGTGCCTGGCGACTAGCGGGAGGCACCTACGAGCAGTACTTC.

This clone was counted between two and nine times. The rearrangement joins TRBV13 to TRBJ1-4; D not certain. Germline lookup yields CDR1 PRHDT and CDR2 FYEKMQ (reference sequence). This CDR3 comprises 14 residues. V was shortened by 5 bases and J by 6 bases, with 13 bases between the two germline ends. The DNA of the CDR3 is TGTGCCAGCAGCATTGGAGAGGGTTATGAAAAACTGTTTTTT. This gives the protein CASSIGEGYEKLFF. Full variable domain (missing parts from reference TRBV13 and TRBJ1-4): AAGVIQSPRHLIKEKRETATLKCYPIPRHDTVYWYQQGPGQDPQFLISFYEKMQSDKGSIPDRFSAQQFSDYHSELNMSSLELGDSALYFCASSIGEGYEKLFFGSGTQLSVL.

V and J are TRBV25-1 and TRBJ2-3, with D perhaps matching TRBD1 or TRBD2 (5 bases each). This CDR3 is built from 12 residues. Germline CDR1 MGHDK, CDR2 SYGVNS. The germline V and J ends were trimmed by 6 bases and 5 bases, with 9 bases remaining between them. CDR3 region: CASRRGRDTQYF. CDR3 nucleotide sequence: TGTGCCAGCAGGAGGGGAAGAGATACGCAGTATTTT.